The clone carrying this TCR beta chain was recorded many times. Its target is unknown. Study results and caveats: The TCR gene usage of tumor memory CD4+ T cells clustered together with blood and lymph node memory CD4+ cells and with lymph node naive CD4+ cells.

TCRdb itself ran the 5' RACE reads through MiXCR, one entry per CDR3 protein. Here the sample spans some 54,000 distinct CDR3 sequences, roughly 17% being singletons. The sample was naive CD4+ T cells sorted from blood. Subset described: naive CD4+ T cells, CD4+CD45RA+CD25-. The receptor was isolated from a female donor with breast cancer.

CDR3 coding DNA: TGCGCCAGCAGACCCGGGACAGGGCCTCAGCCCCAGCATTTT. This gives the protein CASRPGTGPQPQHF. This sequence joins TRBV5-1 and TRBJ1-5; 9 positions agree with TRBD1. Looked up from germline, CDR1 is SGHRS and CDR2 is YFSETQ. The V gene end was trimmed by 5 bases and the J gene end by 6 bases; junction bases not matched to a gene: 6. The CDR3 loop spans 14 amino acids. The full variable domain, its missing parts supplied by reference TRBV5-1 and TRBJ1-5, is KAGVTQTPRYLIKTRGQQVTLSCSPISGHRSVSWYQQTPGQGLQFLFEYFSETQRNKGNFPGRFSGRQFSNSRSEMNVSTLELGDSALYLCASRPGTGPQPQHFGDGTRLSIL.